One sample yielded the 20 T cell receptor beta chains listed below, sequenced in a study of human T cells and chemical hapten exposure. Sample time point: patch test 1, 2 weeks after DPC sensitization. Treatment meaning: therapeutic diphenylcyclopropenone sensitization with weekly scalp DPC. Each CDR3 protein is one row after TCRdb ran MiXCR on the RACE reads. The top ten clones hold 2% to 2.5% of a sample with tens of thousands of distinct CDR3 sequences, over 9.5% of them seen once. The sequences come from whole blood, collected in connection with sensitization to the hapten diphenylcyclopropenone (DPC). Receptor source: a man in his forties or fifties with alopecia areata. Some clones in this sample may be carry-over from other donors' samples.

In its sample, this clonotype was seen many times. This chain links TRBV6-6 with TRBJ2-1; D uncertain. Per the germline V gene, CDR1 is MNHNY and CDR2 is SVGAGI (reference sequence). This CDR3 contains 12 residues. The V end lost 8 bases, the J end lost 2 bases, and 7 bases lay between the germline ends. The CDR3 nucleotides are TGTGCCAGCGGTAGACCCTACAATGAGCAGTTCTTC. This sequence encodes CASGRPYNEQFF.

This clonotype occurred a few times. This chain joins TRBV9 and TRBJ2-5; D is possibly TRBD2 (6 bases). Germline values: CDR1 SGDLS, CDR2 YYNGEE. The CDR3 runs 19 residues. V gave up 0 bases and J gave up 5 bases, with 26 bases separating them. CDR3 in DNA: TGTGCCAGCAGCGTAGCCCCAACCACTGGGACTCCACGTGGGGAGACCCAGTACTTC. Protein product: CASSVAPTTGTPRGETQYF.

The CDR3 reads CASSLGAGTYEQYF. Here the CDR3 DNA reads TGTGCCAGCAGCTTAGGGGCGGGCACCTACGAGCAGTACTTC. The chain joins TRBV11-2 to TRBJ2-7; D may be TRBD2 (5 bases). Trimming left V 1 base short and J 2 bases short, with 9 bases between. The CDR3 runs to 14 residues. From germline, CDR1 is SGHAT and CDR2 FQNNGV.

J is TRBJ2-7 and V is TRBV30, with D possibly being TRBD1 (6 bases). Germline CDR1 is GTSNPN and CDR2 is SVGIG (reference sequence). The CDR3 loop spans 13 amino acids. V was clipped by 6 bases and J by 3 bases, with 15 bases between them. The chain's CDR3 is CACVWGQSYEQYF. The DNA of the CDR3 is TGTGCCTGTGTTTGGGGGCAGAGCTACGAGCAGTACTTC.

This clonotype was seen a handful of times. The J gene is TRBJ1-3, the V gene TRBV4-1; 9 nucleotides line up with TRBD1. CDR1 is MGHRA and CDR2 is YSYEKL in the germline V gene. This CDR3 has 19 amino acids. Germline trimming cut 1 base from V and 4 bases from J; bases unmatched to any gene: 14. The CDR3 sequence: CASSQGPLHRGLGGNTIYF. The CDR3 DNA is TGCGCCAGCAGCCAAGGACCACTCCACAGGGGGCTGGGAGGAAACACCATATATTTT.

In its sample, this clonotype was seen a few times. The genes are TRBV10-3 and TRBJ2-1; 8 bases line up with TRBD2. CDR3 length: 16 residues. Germline CDR1 reads ENHRY; CDR2 reads SYGVKD. V shed 2 bases, J shed 4 bases, and the junction held 7 bases outside the gene matches. As DNA, the CDR3 is TGTGCCATCAGTGAGAGTAGCGGGGAGCGGTACAATGAGCAGTTCTTC. Translated, it gives CAISESSGERYNEQFF.

The chain uses TRBV2 and TRBJ1-6; 8 bases agree with TRBD1. Germline V gene sequence: CDR1 SNHLY, CDR2 FYNNEI. The V and J ends lost 5 bases and 5 bases, in that order; junction bases with no gene match: 2. CDR3 size: 14 residues. CDR3 loop: CASSLTGDNSPLHF. In nucleotides, the CDR3 is TGTGCCAGCAGTCTGACAGGGGATAATTCACCCCTCCACTTT.

This clonotype appeared a few times. The chain uses TRBV12-3 or TRBV12-4 and TRBJ1-5; 9 bases line up with TRBD1. CDR3 length equals 15 residues. J gave up 7 bases and V 1 base, and 5 bases lay outside the gene matches. The CDR3 spells CASSLVGQGEQPQHF. In DNA, the CDR3 is TGTGCCAGCAGTTTAGTGGGACAGGGCGAACAGCCCCAGCATTTT.

The rearrangement joins TRBV7-2 to TRBJ1-6; 10 nucleotides match TRBD1. Germline V gene data show CDR1 as SGHTA and CDR2 as FQGNSA. This CDR3 spans 16 amino acids. V was pared by 5 bases and J by 8 bases, with 9 bases of the junction left unmatched. CDR3 bases: TGTGCCAGCAGCACATCCGGGACAGGGGTTGATTCACCCCTCCACTTT. The encoded protein is CASSTSGTGVDSPLHF.

The rearrangement links TRBV2 to TRBJ2-1, with a tentative D call TRBD1 (6 bases). Germline CDR1 SNHLY, CDR2 FYNNEI. V lost 5 bases and J 10 bases, leaving 12 bases between the germline ends. The CDR3 has 12 residues. The CDR3 loop reads CASSRTGYEQFF. CDR3 sequence (DNA): TGTGCCAGCAGTCGTACAGGGTACGAGCAGTTCTTC.

In nucleotides, the CDR3 is TGTGCCAGTAGTATAGGAAGTGGTTCTCATCCTGGAAACACCATATATTTT. Its translation is CASSIGSGSHPGNTIYF. This chain links TRBV19 with TRBJ1-3; D unclear. CDR1 LNHDA and CDR2 SQIVND come from the germline V gene (reference sequence). V lost 1 base, J lost 2 bases, and 15 bases lay in between. CDR3 size: 17 residues.

The genes are TRBV11-1 and TRBJ1-1; 8 bases are shared with TRBD1. The CDR3 contains 15 residues. The ends lost 1 base at V and 2 bases at J; junction bases unmatched: 3. The germline gives CDR1 SGHAT, CDR2 FQDESV (reference sequence). CDR3 nucleotide sequence: TGTGCCAGCAGCTTAGGCGACAGGGGTAACACTGAAGCTTTCTTT. This sequence encodes CASSLGDRGNTEAFF.

This chain links TRBV3-1 with TRBJ2-3; D ambiguous. V lost 4 bases to trimming and J lost 2 bases, with 7 bases between them. CDR3 size: 13 residues. CDR1 is LGHDT and CDR2 is YNNKEL in the germline V gene (reference sequence). CDR3 bases: TGTGCCAGCAGCCCCCTCTACACAGATACGCAGTATTTT. It encodes CASSPLYTDTQYF.

This clonotype occurred a few times. V is TRBV7-9 and J is TRBJ1-2; 10 nucleotides align to TRBD1. CDR1 is SEHNR, CDR2 FQNEAQ, per germline (reference sequence). The junction had 1 base not matched to a gene; V was cut back by 4 bases and J by 2 bases. This CDR3 is 14 amino acids long. The CDR3 DNA reads TGTGCCAGCAGCTGGGGACAGGGGAACTATGGCTACACCTTC. This encodes CASSWGQGNYGYTF.

The rearrangement joins TRBV7-9 to TRBJ1-6; TRBD1 agrees at 7 bases. This CDR3 region has 14 residues. Unmatched junction bases numbered 8, after V lost 10 bases and J lost 5 bases. Germline-derived CDR1 and CDR2 are SEHNR and FQNEAQ (reference sequence). CDR3 nucleotide sequence: TGTGCCACCGCCAGGGACAGCGATAATTCACCCCTCCACTTT. It codes for CATARDSDNSPLHF. Looking up the rest from reference TRBV7-9 and TRBJ1-6 gives the full variable domain: DTGVSQNPRHKITKRGQNVTFRCDPISEHNRLYWYRQTLGQGPEFLTYFQNEAQLEKSRLLSDRFSAERPKGSFSTLEIQRTEQGDSAMYLCATARDSDNSPLHFGNGTRLTVT.

This clonotype has just a few counts. DNA of the CDR3: TGTGCCAGCAGGAGAGACAGGGCCCAGGGCAATCAGCCCCAGCATTTT. This codes for CASRRDRAQGNQPQHF. The chain recombines TRBV6-1 with TRBJ1-5, with 7 positions matching TRBD1. CDR3 length equals 16 residues. Germline loops: CDR1 MNHNS, CDR2 SASEGT. J was trimmed by 2 bases and V by 6 bases; bases with no gene match: 10.

The rearrangement links TRBV7-8 to TRBJ2-6; TRBD2 matches at 8 bases. Per the germline V gene, CDR1 is SGHVS and CDR2 is FQNEAQ. J was trimmed by 1 base and V by 5 bases; bases with no gene match: 7. CDR3 length equals 17 residues. The CDR3 is CASSGAGVRSGANVLTF. The CDR3 nucleotides read TGTGCCAGCAGCGGAGCGGGAGTTAGATCTGGGGCCAACGTCCTGACTTTC.

This clonotype was seen only a few times. This chain connects TRBV4-2 to TRBJ2-1; TRBD2 aligns across 8 bases. The CDR3 runs 17 residues. Germline CDR1 reads LGHNA; CDR2 reads YNFKEQ. J lost 6 bases, V lost 1 base, and 11 bases had no gene match. The CDR3 loop reads CASSQVSDGRGFNEQFF. Written as DNA, the CDR3 is TGTGCCAGCAGCCAAGTTAGCGACGGGAGGGGATTCAATGAGCAGTTCTTC.

In this sample, this clonotype turned up many times. The chain combines TRBV19 with TRBJ2-6; D may be TRBD1 (7 bases). Germline loops: CDR1 LNHDA, CDR2 SQIVND (reference sequence). CDR3 length: 19 residues. V was clipped by 1 base and J by 0 bases, with 16 bases between them. This CDR3 reads CASSIGGDRSTSGANVLTF. CDR3 bases: TGTGCCAGTAGTATAGGGGGGGACAGATCAACCTCTGGGGCCAACGTCCTGACTTTC. Looking up the rest from reference TRBV19 and TRBJ2-6 gives the full variable domain: DGGITQSPKYLFRKEGQNVTLSCEQNLNHDAMYWYRQDPGQGLRLIYYSQIVNDFQKGDIAEGYSVSREKKESFPLTVTSAQKNPTAFYLCASSIGGDRSTSGANVLTFGAGSRLTVL.

J is TRBJ1-1 and V is TRBV18, with D hard to call. This CDR3 comprises 14 residues. CDR1 and CDR2 from the germline V gene are KGHSH and LQKENI. Trimming took off 0 bases at V and 1 base at J, with 6 bases between the two ends. This CDR3 is CASSPPPGNTEAFF. The CDR3 coding sequence is TGTGCCAGCTCACCACCACCAGGGAACACTGAAGCTTTCTTT.